This is a list of T cell receptor beta chains from one sample in a study of cytomegalovirus exposure and HLA in healthy donors. The table came from immunoSEQ multiplex PCR; TCRdb's copy has only in-frame clones and leaves some out. The sample includes 90,000 to 140,000 clones, about 16% of them seen just once. Sequenced sample: PBMCs. These receptors were obtained from a female donor in good health and CMV-seronegative. The CDR3 runs from the conserved cysteine through the conserved F or W. The order of the fields is V gene, CDR3 length, D gene, J gene, clone size, CDR3 protein, CDR3 DNA. A D gene is named only where the DNA matches it firmly. Some rows have no size entry. The others give once, few or many, or a class for an expanded clone.

V: TRBV5-1
length: 16
D: .
J: TRBJ1-2
size: few
CDR3: CASRGTQGTFNYGYTF
DNA: TGCGCCAGCAGGGGGACACAGGGCACGTTCAACTATGGCTACACCTTC

V: TRBV5-4
length: 16
D: TRBD1
J: TRBJ1-2
size: .
CDR3: CASSLGGQGSLYGYTF
DNA: TGTGCCAGCAGCTTGGGGGGACAGGGTTCTCTCTATGGCTACACCTTC

V: TRBV30
length: 14
D: TRBD1
J: TRBJ2-3
size: .
CDR3: CAWGTGTYTDTQYF
DNA: TGTGCCTGGGGGACAGGGACGTACACAGATACGCAGTATTTT

V: TRBV5-4
length: 15
D: .
J: TRBJ1-5
size: .
CDR3: CASSLGGAGNQPQHF
DNA: TGTGCCAGCAGTCTCGGGGGGGCAGGCAATCAGCCCCAGCATTTT

V: TRBV7-2
length: 15
D: TRBD1
J: TRBJ1-2
size: .
CDR3: CASSSYRGNWDGYTF
DNA: TGTGCCAGCAGCTCATACAGGGGGAATTGGGATGGCTACACCTTC

V: TRBV19
length: 14
D: TRBD1
J: TRBJ1-5
size: few
CDR3: CASSITTGRQPQHF
DNA: TGTGCCAGTAGTATAACGACAGGGAGGCAGCCCCAGCATTTT

V: TRBV5-1
length: 15
D: TRBD2
J: TRBJ2-7
size: few
CDR3: CASSLPGLADYEQYF
DNA: TGCGCCAGCAGCTTGCCGGGACTAGCGGACTACGAGCAGTACTTC

V: TRBV6-5
length: 13
D: .
J: TRBJ2-3
size: few
CDR3: CASSYYQRDTQYF
DNA: TGTGCCAGCAGTTACTACCAGAGGGATACGCAGTATTTT

V: TRBV29-1
length: 13
D: .
J: TRBJ1-2
size: once
CDR3: CSASRTGNYGYTF
DNA: TGCAGCGCTTCTCGGACGGGGAACTATGGCTACACCTTC

V: TRBV29-1
length: 14
D: .
J: TRBJ1-2
size: .
CDR3: CSVPAGLTNYGYTF
DNA: TGCAGCGTTCCAGCAGGTCTAACTAACTATGGCTACACCTTC

V: TRBV28
length: 16
D: TRBD2
J: TRBJ2-3
size: .
CDR3: CASSPLGLAGVGTQYF
DNA: TGTGCCAGCAGTCCACTGGGACTAGCGGGAGTCGGTACGCAGTATTTT

V: TRBV30
length: 13
D: .
J: TRBJ2-7
size: few
CDR3: CAWMAWGAGEQYF
DNA: TGTGCCTGGATGGCGTGGGGCGCGGGAGAGCAGTACTTC

V: TRBV29-1
length: 12
D: .
J: TRBJ1-2
size: .
CDR3: CSVRVTAYGYTF
DNA: TGCAGCGTTAGGGTGACAGCCTATGGCTACACCTTC

V: TRBV28
length: 13
D: .
J: TRBJ2-5
size: few
CDR3: CASSKDSQETQYF
DNA: TGTGCCAGCAGTAAGGACAGCCAAGAGACCCAGTACTTC

V: TRBV18
length: 16
D: TRBD2
J: TRBJ2-1
size: .
CDR3: CASSPRAGVNYNEQFF
DNA: TGTGCCAGCTCACCGCGAGCGGGAGTCAACTACAATGAGCAGTTCTTC

V: TRBV7-2
length: 17
D: .
J: TRBJ2-7
size: .
CDR3: CASSLDPPQASDYEQYF
DNA: TGTGCCAGCAGCTTAGATCCTCCTCAGGCTAGCGATTACGAGCAGTACTTC

V: TRBV7-3
length: 13
D: .
J: TRBJ2-2
size: .
CDR3: CARSTAGTGELFF
DNA: TGTGCCAGAAGCACGGCCGGGACAGGGGAGCTGTTTTTT

V: TRBV13
length: 15
D: .
J: TRBJ1-1
size: .
CDR3: CASIMLGGRRTEAFF
DNA: TGTGCCAGCATCATGCTTGGAGGGCGAAGGACTGAAGCTTTCTTT

V: TRBV9
length: 15
D: .
J: TRBJ1-6
size: few
CDR3: CASNPGHLNNSPLHF
DNA: TGTGCCAGCAACCCGGGACACCTAAATAATTCACCCCTCCACTTT

V: TRBV15
length: 15
D: TRBD1
J: TRBJ1-1
size: few
CDR3: CATSSDSDRGRGAFF
DNA: TGTGCCACCAGCAGCGATAGTGACAGGGGGCGGGGGGCTTTCTTT

V: TRBV10-3
length: 13
D: TRBD1
J: TRBJ1-2
size: few
CDR3: CATRDRDNYGYTF
DNA: TGTGCCACCCGGGACAGGGATAACTATGGCTACACCTTC

V: TRBV27
length: 14
D: TRBD1
J: TRBJ1-5
size: few
CDR3: CASSLSGGGQPQHF
DNA: TGTGCCAGCAGTTTGTCAGGGGGTGGACAGCCCCAGCATTTT

V: TRBV5-1
length: 14
D: .
J: TRBJ1-3
size: .
CDR3: CASSPWSSGNTIYF
DNA: TGCGCCAGCAGCCCGTGGAGCTCTGGAAACACCATATATTTT

V: TRBV4-3
length: 16
D: .
J: TRBJ1-5
size: .
CDR3: CASSQVAGVSNQPQHF
DNA: TGCGCCAGCAGCCAAGTGGCAGGGGTGAGCAATCAGCCCCAGCATTTT

V: TRBV10-1
length: 14
D: TRBD2
J: TRBJ2-3
size: .
CDR3: CASSRRGMGDTQYF
DNA: TGCGCCAGCAGTCGGCGGGGGATGGGAGATACGCAGTATTTT

V: TRBV30
length: 16
D: TRBD2
J: TRBJ2-7
size: .
CDR3: CAWSGLAGVGNYEQYF
DNA: TGTGCCTGGAGCGGACTAGCGGGAGTTGGTAACTACGAGCAGTACTTC

V: TRBV13
length: 12
D: .
J: TRBJ2-3
size: .
CDR3: CASSHNTDTQYF
DNA: TGTGCCAGCAGCCACAATACAGATACGCAGTATTTT

V: TRBV7-9
length: 15
D: TRBD1
J: TRBJ2-7
size: few
CDR3: CASSLTGQGSYEQYF
DNA: TGTGCCAGCAGCTTAACGGGACAGGGCTCCTACGAGCAGTACTTC

V: TRBV5-4
length: 14
D: .
J: TRBJ1-3
size: few
CDR3: CASSLERRSNTIYF
DNA: TGTGCCAGCAGCTTGGAACGGAGATCGAACACCATATATTTT

V: TRBV18
length: 14
D: .
J: TRBJ2-3
size: .
CDR3: CASSPAVSTDTQYF
DNA: TGTGCCAGCTCACCGGCGGTGAGCACAGATACGCAGTATTTT

V: TRBV29-1
length: 14
D: .
J: TRBJ2-5
size: .
CDR3: CSVEPQRGGETQYF
DNA: TGCAGCGTTGAGCCTCAGAGGGGGGGGGAGACCCAGTACTTC

V: TRBV4-1
length: 17
D: .
J: TRBJ1-6
size: .
CDR3: CASSQDRRRPVASPLHF
DNA: TGCGCCAGCAGCCAAGATAGGAGACGCCCGGTGGCTTCACCCCTCCACTTT

V: TRBV7-9
length: 17
D: .
J: TRBJ1-2
size: .
CDR3: CASSPRGAKHSNYGYTF
DNA: TGTGCCAGCAGCCCCCGGGGAGCTAAACACTCTAACTATGGCTACACCTTC

V: TRBV5-4
length: 15
D: .
J: TRBJ1-1
size: .
CDR3: CASSFKTEMNTEAFF
DNA: TGTGCCAGCAGCTTTAAGACAGAGATGAACACTGAAGCTTTCTTT

V: TRBV15
length: 19
D: TRBD1
J: TRBJ1-5
size: .
CDR3: CATSPLDGTATYSNQPQHF
DNA: TGTGCCACCAGCCCACTCGACGGGACAGCGACTTATAGCAATCAGCCCCAGCATTTT

V: TRBV7-2
length: 15
D: .
J: TRBJ1-4
size: .
CDR3: CASSLAGRTNEKLFF
DNA: TGTGCCAGCAGCTTGGCGGGAAGAACTAATGAAAAACTGTTTTTT

V: TRBV20-1
length: 11
D: .
J: TRBJ2-7
size: .
CDR3: CSASRIYEQYF
DNA: TGCAGTGCTAGCAGGATTTACGAGCAGTACTTC

V: TRBV15
length: 15
D: TRBD1
J: TRBJ1-2
size: .
CDR3: CAASRALGQGYGYTF
DNA: TGTGCCGCCAGCAGAGCCCTTGGACAGGGCTATGGCTACACCTTC

V: TRBV7-9
length: 14
D: .
J: TRBJ1-2
size: few
CDR3: CASSQSGTSYGYTF
DNA: TGTGCCAGCAGTCAGTCAGGGACAAGTTATGGCTACACCTTC

V: TRBV5-4
length: 11
D: .
J: TRBJ2-1
size: few
CDR3: CASSLRGEQFF
DNA: TGTGCCAGCAGCTTGAGAGGGGAGCAGTTCTTC

V: TRBV7-2
length: 14
D: .
J: TRBJ1-2
size: .
CDR3: CASSARSGDSGYTF
DNA: TGTGCCAGCAGCGCAAGATCAGGGGATTCGGGCTACACCTTC

V: TRBV7-8
length: 19
D: TRBD2
J: TRBJ2-1
size: few
CDR3: CASSSPEADRSGKTYEQFF
DNA: TGTGCCAGCAGCTCACCAGAGGCAGATAGAAGCGGGAAAACATATGAGCAGTTCTTC

V: TRBV13
length: 15
D: .
J: TRBJ2-7
size: .
CDR3: CASSSRQVLSYEQYF
DNA: TGTGCCAGCAGCTCGCGACAGGTGCTCTCCTACGAGCAGTACTTC

V: TRBV29-1
length: 13
D: .
J: TRBJ2-3
size: .
CDR3: CSVVRTSSDTQYF
DNA: TGCAGCGTTGTGCGAACTAGCTCAGATACGCAGTATTTT

V: TRBV6-4
length: 15
D: TRBD2
J: TRBJ2-1
size: few
CDR3: CASSFGLAGHNEQFF
DNA: TGTGCCAGCAGTTTCGGACTAGCGGGGCACAATGAGCAGTTCTTC

V: TRBV13
length: 18
D: TRBD1
J: TRBJ1-2
size: few
CDR3: CASSLGLGGRGRRSGYTF
DNA: TGTGCCAGCAGCTTAGGCCTTGGGGGCAGGGGGCGGAGGAGTGGCTACACCTTC

V: TRBV7-9
length: 15
D: TRBD1
J: TRBJ1-1
size: .
CDR3: CASSLARGQGTEAFF
DNA: TGTGCCAGCAGCTTAGCGAGGGGACAGGGCACTGAAGCTTTCTTT

V: TRBV4-3
length: 17
D: TRBD1
J: TRBJ2-4
size: .
CDR3: CASSLFFRDRVKNIQYF
DNA: TGCGCCAGCAGCCTCTTTTTCCGGGACAGGGTTAAAAACATTCAGTACTTC

V: TRBV7-9
length: 14
D: TRBD1
J: TRBJ1-1
size: .
CDR3: CASSHPTGATEAFF
DNA: TGTGCCAGCAGCCACCCTACAGGGGCAACTGAAGCTTTCTTT

V: TRBV14
length: 13
D: .
J: TRBJ1-2
size: .
CDR3: CASSHAATYGYTF
DNA: TGTGCCAGCAGCCACGCTGCAACTTATGGCTACACCTTC

V: TRBV18
length: 16
D: TRBD1
J: TRBJ1-3
size: few
CDR3: CASSPERTGSGNTIYF
DNA: TGTGCCAGCTCACCAGAGAGGACAGGCTCTGGAAACACCATATATTTT